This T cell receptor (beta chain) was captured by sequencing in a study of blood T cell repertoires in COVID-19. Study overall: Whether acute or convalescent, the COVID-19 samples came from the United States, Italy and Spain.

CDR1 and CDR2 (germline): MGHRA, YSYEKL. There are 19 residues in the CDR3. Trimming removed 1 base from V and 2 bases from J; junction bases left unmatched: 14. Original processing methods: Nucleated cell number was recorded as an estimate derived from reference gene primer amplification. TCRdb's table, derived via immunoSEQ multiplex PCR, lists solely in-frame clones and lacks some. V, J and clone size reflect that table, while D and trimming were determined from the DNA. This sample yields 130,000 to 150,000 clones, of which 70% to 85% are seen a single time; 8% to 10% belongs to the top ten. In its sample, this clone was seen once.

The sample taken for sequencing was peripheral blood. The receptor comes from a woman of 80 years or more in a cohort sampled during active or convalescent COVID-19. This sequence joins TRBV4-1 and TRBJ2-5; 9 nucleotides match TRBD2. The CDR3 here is CASSQGGASSGVRQETQYF. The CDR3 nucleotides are TGCGCCAGCAGCCAAGGGGGGGCGTCTAGCGGGGTGAGACAAGAGACCCAGTACTTC.